The present TCR beta chain was sequenced within a study of beta chain features in type 1 diabetes. On the study more broadly: Age, gender and cell yields were alike across patients and healthy donors.

A heparinised blood draw that averaged around 0.12 L was obtained once from each donor. The germline V gene encodes CDR1 SGHVS and CDR2 FNYEAQ. The length of the CDR3 is 14 residues. V lost 5 bases to trimming and J lost 8 bases; unmatched junction nucleotides: 7. Overall study results and limits: Any PCR bias toward short templates would affect both groups alike. Naive, central memory and regulatory TCRB repertoires appeared more similar among patients than healthy donors.

The entirety of the isolated RNA underwent reverse transcription, so expressed TCRB transcripts were sequenced. Assay used: immunoSEQ multiplex PCR; TCRdb lists only in-frame clones, some missing. The sample has roughly 180,000 clones; about 13% are singletons. This clone was recorded many times. Its antigen is still unknown. This receptor was taken from a woman aged 18-29 years in good health. The specimen was central memory CD4+ T cells from blood. The V call is TRBV7-6, the J call TRBJ2-2; 8 bases map to TRBD1. CDR3 residues: CASSGQGIMGELFF. The CDR3 nucleotides read TGTGCCAGCAGCGGACAGGGAATCATGGGGGAGCTGTTTTTT.